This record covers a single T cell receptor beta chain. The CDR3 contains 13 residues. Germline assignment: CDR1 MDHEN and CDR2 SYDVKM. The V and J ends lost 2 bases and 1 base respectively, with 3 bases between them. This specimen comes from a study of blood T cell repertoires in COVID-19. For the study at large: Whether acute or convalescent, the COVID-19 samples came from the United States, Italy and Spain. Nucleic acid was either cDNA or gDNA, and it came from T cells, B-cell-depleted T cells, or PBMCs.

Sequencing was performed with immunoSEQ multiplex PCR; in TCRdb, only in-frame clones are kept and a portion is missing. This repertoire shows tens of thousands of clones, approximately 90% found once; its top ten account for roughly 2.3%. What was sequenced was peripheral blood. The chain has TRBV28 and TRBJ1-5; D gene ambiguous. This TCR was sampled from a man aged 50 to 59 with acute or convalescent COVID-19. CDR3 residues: CASSLASNQPQHF. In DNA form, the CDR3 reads TGTGCCAGCAGTTTAGCGAGCAATCAGCCCCAGCATTTT.